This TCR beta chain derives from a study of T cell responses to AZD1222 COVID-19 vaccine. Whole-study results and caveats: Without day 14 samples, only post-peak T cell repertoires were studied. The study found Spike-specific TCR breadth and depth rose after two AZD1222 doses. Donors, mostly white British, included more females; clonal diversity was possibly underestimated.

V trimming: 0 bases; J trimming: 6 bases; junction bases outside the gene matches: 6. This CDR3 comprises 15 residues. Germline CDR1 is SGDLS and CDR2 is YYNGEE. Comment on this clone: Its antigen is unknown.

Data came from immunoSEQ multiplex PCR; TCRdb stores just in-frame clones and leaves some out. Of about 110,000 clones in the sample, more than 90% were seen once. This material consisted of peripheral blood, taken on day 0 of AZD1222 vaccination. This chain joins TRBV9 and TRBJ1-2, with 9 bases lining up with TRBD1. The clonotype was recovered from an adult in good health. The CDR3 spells CASSVVTGGWNGYTF. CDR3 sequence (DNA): TGTGCCAGCAGCGTAGTGACAGGGGGATGGAATGGCTACACCTTC.